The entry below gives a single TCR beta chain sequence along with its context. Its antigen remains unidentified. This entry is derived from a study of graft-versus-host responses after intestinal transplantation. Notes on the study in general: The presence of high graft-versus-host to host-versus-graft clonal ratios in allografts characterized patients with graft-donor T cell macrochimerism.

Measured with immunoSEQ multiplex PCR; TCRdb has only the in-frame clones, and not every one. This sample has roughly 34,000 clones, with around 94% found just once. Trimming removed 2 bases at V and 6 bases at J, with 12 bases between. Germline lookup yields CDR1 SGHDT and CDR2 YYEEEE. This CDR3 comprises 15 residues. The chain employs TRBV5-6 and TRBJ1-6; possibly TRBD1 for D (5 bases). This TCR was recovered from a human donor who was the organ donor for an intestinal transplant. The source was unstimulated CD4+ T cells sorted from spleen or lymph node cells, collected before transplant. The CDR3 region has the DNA TGTGCCAGCAGCTTCTTTGGGGGGTTTAATTCACCCCTCCACTTT. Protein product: CASSFFGGFNSPLHF.